One and the same sample provided the 14 T cell receptor beta chains below, sequenced in a study of identical twins. MiXCR, applied by TCRdb to the 5' RACE reads, yields one record per CDR3 protein. The sample holds 350,000 to 450,000 distinct CDR3 sequences, 18% seen once. Sequenced input: naive T cells sorted from blood. These receptors originate from a middle-aged man in good health.

This clonotype was picked up many times. This sequence joins TRBV5-1 and TRBJ1-1, with D unresolved. V was pared by 4 bases and J by 0 bases, with 13 bases between. From germline, CDR1 is SGHRS and CDR2 YFSETQ. The CDR3 has 15 residues. This CDR3 reads CASSPTRVLNTEAFF. CDR3 nucleotide sequence: TGCGCCAGCAGCCCTACTCGGGTTCTGAACACTGAAGCTTTCTTT.

This sequence joins TRBV29-1 and TRBJ2-7; TRBD2 agrees at 11 bases. Germline V gives CDR1 SQVTM, CDR2 ANQGSEA. The length of the CDR3 is 13 residues. J was trimmed by 3 bases and V by 2 bases; bases with no gene match: 0. The CDR3 reads CSVETSGSYEQYF. Here the CDR3 DNA reads TGCAGCGTTGAAACTAGCGGGAGCTACGAGCAGTACTTC.

This clonotype was seen many times. This CDR3 is CASTLPGGRTNEQFF. The CDR3 DNA sequence: TGTGCCAGCACCCTCCCTGGGGGGCGCACCAATGAGCAGTTCTTC. The chain combines TRBV7-2 with TRBJ2-1; the D call may be TRBD1 or TRBD2 (6 bases each). In germline, CDR1 is SGHTA, CDR2 FQGNSA. V dropped 7 bases and J dropped 6 bases, with 19 bases sitting between them. The CDR3 runs 15 residues. The full variable domain, completed using reference TRBV7-2 and TRBJ2-1, is GAGVSQSPSNKVTEKGKDVELRCDPISGHTALYWYRQSLGQGLEFLIYFQGNSAPDKSGLPSDRFSAERTGGSVSTLTIQRTQQEDSAVYLCASTLPGGRTNEQFFGPGTRLTVL.

DNA for the CDR3: TGCGCCAGCAGCTTGTTTACCAGGGCGAACACCGGGGAGCTGTTTTTT. It specifies CASSLFTRANTGELFF. The gene calls are TRBV5-1 and TRBJ2-2; weak D call: TRBD1 (5 bases). V lost 1 base, J lost 0 bases, and 10 bases lay in between. Germline-derived CDR1 and CDR2 are SGHRS and YFSETQ. This CDR3 has 16 amino acids.

This clonotype has ten or more counts. The chain employs TRBV30 and TRBJ2-1; TRBD2 aligns across 8 bases. The CDR3 is 15 amino acids. CDR1 and CDR2 (germline): GTSNPN, SVGIG (reference sequence). J gave up 0 bases and V 3 bases, and 4 bases lay outside the gene matches. CDR3 protein: CAWSAGTSSYNEQFF. DNA of the CDR3: TGTGCCTGGAGCGCCGGGACTAGCTCCTACAATGAGCAGTTCTTC.

This clonotype was seen at least ten times. V and J are TRBV29-1 and TRBJ2-3; perhaps TRBD2 as D (5 bases). The length of the CDR3 is 13 residues. Germline CDR1 is SQVTM and CDR2 is ANQGSEA. The CDR3 region is CSAERLSTDTQYF. Here the CDR3 DNA reads TGCAGTGCGGAGCGGTTAAGCACAGATACGCAGTATTTT.

This clonotype was detected once. A much larger clone is a single base away; this may be a read error. This CDR3 is CSAGGIDQDGYTF. The CDR3 coding sequence is TGCAGTGCTGGTGGGATTGATCAGGACGGCTACACCTTC. The J gene is TRBJ1-2, the V gene TRBV20-1; no definite D call. The CDR3 extends over 13 amino acids. V lost 5 bases and J lost 8, with 18 bases in between. From germline, CDR1 is DFQATT and CDR2 SNEGSKA (reference sequence).

Comments on this clonotype: A much larger clonotype is one base distant, so this may be a read error. V usage is TRBV5-1 and J usage is TRBJ1-3; D remains unclear. The germline V gene has CDR1 SGHRS and CDR2 YFSETQ. V lost 0 bases to trimming and J lost 0 bases, with 7 bases between them. The CDR3 length is 15 residues. CDR3 DNA: TGCGCCAGCAGCTTGGCAGCTAGCTCTGGAAACACCATATATTTT. Translation: CASSLAASSGNTIYF. The whole variable domain, filled in from reference TRBV5-1 and TRBJ1-3, reads KAGVTQTPRYLIKTRGQQVTLSCSPISGHRSVSWYQQTPGQGLQFLFEYFSETQRNKGNFPGRFSGRQFSNSRSEMNVSTLELGDSALYLCASSLAASSGNTIYFGEGSWLTVV.

J is TRBJ2-1 and V is TRBV20-1; weak D call: TRBD2 (5 bases). The ends were cut back, 0 bases at V and 1 base at J, with 10 bases in the middle. The CDR3 is 15 residues long. CDR1 is DFQATT, CDR2 SNEGSKA, per germline (reference sequence). The CDR3 region has the DNA TGCAGTGCTAGAGAGAGACTAACTTCCTACAATGAGCAGTTCTTC. Translated: CSARERLTSYNEQFF.

The sample holds many counts of this clonotype. The chain uses TRBV27 and TRBJ1-2; weak D call: TRBD1 (6 bases). CDR1 and CDR2 from the germline V gene are MNHEY and SMNVEV (reference sequence). V was shortened by 5 bases and J by 4 bases, with 14 bases between the two germline ends. This CDR3 has 14 amino acids. The CDR3 sequence is CASSPPGGLYGYTF. The DNA for the CDR3 is TGTGCCAGCAGTCCCCCGGGGGGGCTCTATGGCTACACCTTC.

This clonotype has ten or more counts. The gene calls are TRBV14 and TRBJ2-1, with 11 bases fitting TRBD2. The CDR3 extends over 16 amino acids. V gave up 1 base and J gave up 6 bases; unmatched junction bases: 5. Looked up from germline, CDR1 is SGHDN and CDR2 is FVKESK. The CDR3 DNA sequence: TGTGCCAGCAGCCAAGGTACTAGCGGGAGTTTCAATGAGCAGTTCTTC. As protein: CASSQGTSGSFNEQFF.

The V call is TRBV6-5, the J call TRBJ2-6; TRBD2 might be the D (5 bases). The CDR3 spans 19 residues. CDR1 is MNHEY and CDR2 is SVGAGI in the germline V gene. Trimming cost V 0 bases and J 0 bases, with 15 bases left between them. The CDR3 DNA sequence: TGTGCCAGCAGTTACTCGGTCCGGACTCTAAGCTCTGGGGCCAACGTCCTGACTTTC. Residues: CASSYSVRTLSSGANVLTF.

This clonotype was found many times. This chain joins TRBV25-1 and TRBJ1-1; 11 nucleotides match TRBD1. The V segment lost 3 bases and the J segment 9 bases; nucleotides outside the gene matches: 6. From germline, CDR1 is MGHDK and CDR2 SYGVNS. The CDR3 is 14 amino acids. CDR3 DNA: TGTGCCAGCAGTGACCGCGGACAGGGGGCGAAAGCTTTCTTT. Residues: CASSDRGQGAKAFF.

This clonotype was observed a handful of times. The chain links TRBV20-1 to TRBJ1-5, with 7 nucleotides matching TRBD1. V was pared by 6 bases and J by 0 bases, with 11 bases of the junction left unmatched. Germline CDR1 and CDR2: DFQATT and SNEGSKA (reference sequence). The CDR3 loop spans 16 amino acids. The CDR3 reads CSAAGTATYSNQPQHF. CDR3 nucleotides: TGCAGTGCGGCCGGGACAGCTACCTATAGCAATCAGCCCCAGCATTTT.